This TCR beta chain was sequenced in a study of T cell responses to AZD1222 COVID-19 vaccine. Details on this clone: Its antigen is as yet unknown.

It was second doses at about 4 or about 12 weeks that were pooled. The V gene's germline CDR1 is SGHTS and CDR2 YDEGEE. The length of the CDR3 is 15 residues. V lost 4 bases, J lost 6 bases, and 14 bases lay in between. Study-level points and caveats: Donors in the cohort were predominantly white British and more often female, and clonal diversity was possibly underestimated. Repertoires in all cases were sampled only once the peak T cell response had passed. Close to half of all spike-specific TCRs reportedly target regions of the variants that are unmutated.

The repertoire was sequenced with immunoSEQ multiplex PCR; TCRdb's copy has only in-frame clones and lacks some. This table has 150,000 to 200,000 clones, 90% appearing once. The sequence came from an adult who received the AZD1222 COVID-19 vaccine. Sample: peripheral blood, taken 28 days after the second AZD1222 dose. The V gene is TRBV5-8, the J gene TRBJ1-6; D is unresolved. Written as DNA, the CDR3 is TGTGCCAGCAGCGGGCGGGCCCGTGCTAATTCACCCCTCCACTTT. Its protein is CASSGRARANSPLHF. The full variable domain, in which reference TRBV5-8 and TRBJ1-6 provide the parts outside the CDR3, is EAGVTQSPTHLIKTRGQQATLRCSPISGHTSVYWYQQALGLGLQFLLWYDEGEERNRGNFPPRFSGRQFPNYSSELNVNALELEDSALYLCASSGRARANSPLHFGNGTRLTVT.